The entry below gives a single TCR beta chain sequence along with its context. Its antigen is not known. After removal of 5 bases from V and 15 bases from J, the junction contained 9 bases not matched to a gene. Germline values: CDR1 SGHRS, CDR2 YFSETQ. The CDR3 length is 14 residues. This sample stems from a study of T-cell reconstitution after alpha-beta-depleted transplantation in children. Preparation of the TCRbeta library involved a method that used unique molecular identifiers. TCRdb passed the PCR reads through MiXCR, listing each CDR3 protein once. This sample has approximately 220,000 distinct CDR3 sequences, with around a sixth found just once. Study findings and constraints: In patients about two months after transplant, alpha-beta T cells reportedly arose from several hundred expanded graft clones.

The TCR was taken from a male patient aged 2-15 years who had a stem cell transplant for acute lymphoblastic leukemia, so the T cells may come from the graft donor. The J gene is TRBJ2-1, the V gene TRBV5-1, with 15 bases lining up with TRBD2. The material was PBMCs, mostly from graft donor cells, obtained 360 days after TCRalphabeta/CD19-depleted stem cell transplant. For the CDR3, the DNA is TGCGCCAGCAGGACCGGGACTAGCGGGAGGACTACGTTCTTC. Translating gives CASRTGTSGRTTFF. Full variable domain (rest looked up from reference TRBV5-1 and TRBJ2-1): KAGVTQTPRYLIKTRGQQVTLSCSPISGHRSVSWYQQTPGQGLQFLFEYFSETQRNKGNFPGRFSGRQFSNSRSEMNVSTLELGDSALYLCASRTGTSGRTTFFGPGTRLTVL.